The 8 T cell receptor beta chains in this list originate from one sample, sequenced in a study of OX40 agonist ivuxolimab in advanced cancers. Data came from immunoSEQ multiplex PCR; TCRdb stores just in-frame clones and leaves some out. In the table there are 74,000 or so clones, about 85% of which are singletons. The starting material was CD4+ or CD8+ T cells sorted from blood, obtained in a trial of the OX40 agonist ivuxolimab. The receptor set was obtained from an adult with an advanced solid tumor such as melanoma, head and neck, liver or kidney cancer.

This clone was detected only once. J is TRBJ2-2 and V is TRBV5-4, with D possibly TRBD1 on 6 matching bases. Deletions cut 1 base from V and 5 bases from J, with 15 bases between. The germline gives CDR1 SGHNT, CDR2 YYREEE (reference sequence). The CDR3 extends over 16 amino acids. The CDR3 loop reads CASSLPARGGTGELFF. The CDR3 DNA follows: TGTGCCAGCAGCTTGCCGGCCAGAGGGGGAACCGGGGAGCTGTTTTTT.

The chain is built from TRBV18 and TRBJ1-4; 7 bases are a match to TRBD1. The length of the CDR3 is 17 residues. The J segment lost 4 bases and the V segment lost 3 bases, leaving 11 bases of the junction unmatched. The germline V gene has CDR1 KGHSH and CDR2 LQKENI. The chain's CDR3 is CASSPLPPTGINEKLFF. In DNA, the CDR3 is TGTGCCAGCTCACCTCTCCCCCCGACAGGGATTAATGAAAAACTGTTTTTT.

The chain combines TRBV7-8 with TRBJ1-6; D gene ambiguous. Per the germline V gene, CDR1 is SGHVS and CDR2 is FQNEAQ. Trimming left V 0 bases short and J 6 bases short, with 9 bases between. This CDR3 comprises 15 residues. CDR3 sequence reads: CASSLAWPINSPLHF. The CDR3 DNA is TGTGCCAGCAGCTTAGCCTGGCCGATTAATTCACCCCTCCACTTT.

This clone was seen a handful of times. The V and J genes are TRBV5-1 and TRBJ1-2, with TRBD1 matching 7 bases. Trimming took 3 bases from V and 8 from J; bases not matched to a gene: 10. The CDR3 contains 14 residues. Germline V CDR1 and CDR2: SGHRS, YFSETQ. As DNA, the CDR3 is TGCGCCAGCAGCTCTGGACAGGTAGACTTCGGCTACACCTTC. Its protein product is CASSSGQVDFGYTF.

In its sample, this clone was seen a few times. The chain joins TRBV5-6 to TRBJ1-1, with a tentative D call TRBD1 (6 bases). V was cut by 4 bases and J by 1 base, with 11 bases left in between. CDR1 is SGHDT and CDR2 is YYEEEE in the germline V gene. CDR3 length: 14 residues. This chain's CDR3 is CASSVRGSNTEAFF. The CDR3 DNA is TGTGCCAGCAGCGTGAGGGGGTCGAACACTGAAGCTTTCTTT.

This clone was seen more than once but under ten times. This rearrangement joins TRBV6-6 to TRBJ2-1, with 9 bases that match TRBD1. This CDR3 has 13 residues. Germline V gene sequence: CDR1 MNHNY, CDR2 SVGAGI (reference sequence). Germline trimming cut 11 bases from V and 6 bases from J; bases unmatched to any gene: 8. DNA for the CDR3: TGTGCCTACCGGGACAGGGATCTCAATGAGCAGTTCTTC. Protein: CAYRDRDLNEQFF.

This chain joins TRBV28 and TRBJ2-1; TRBD1 might be the D (5 bases). This CDR3 is 14 amino acids long. Deletions cut 9 bases from V and 3 bases from J, with 15 bases between. Germline loops: CDR1 MDHEN, CDR2 SYDVKM. The CDR3 here is CASLNRMIYNEQFF. Here the CDR3 DNA reads TGTGCCAGTTTAAACAGGATGATCTACAATGAGCAGTTCTTC.

CDR3 DNA sequence: TGTGCCAGCAGCTTAATTCAAGGGGGCAATGAGCAGTTCTTC. It encodes CASSLIQGGNEQFF. V usage is TRBV7-9 and J usage is TRBJ2-1, with a possible D match to TRBD1 (6 bases). The CDR3 runs 14 residues. Trimming pared 2 bases from V and 6 bases from J, leaving 11 bases between. Germline CDR1 SEHNR, CDR2 FQNEAQ (reference sequence).